These 27 T cell receptor beta chains originate from one sample sequenced in a study of blood T cells in healthy people across ages. Next came a second PCR, run for about 6 to 11 cycles, which used a sample-barcoded 5' primer along with a J-beta primer mix. TCRdb processed the 5' RACE reads anew with MiXCR; each CDR3 protein has one entry. The sample has some 900,000 distinct CDR3 sequences; approximately 49% are singletons. Sequenced: blood. Receptor source: a man aged 25 to 45 in good health.

The chain employs TRBV7-2 and TRBJ2-1; D is unclear. V was pared by 3 bases and J by 9 bases, with 9 bases between. Germline-derived CDR1 and CDR2 are SGHTA and FQGNSA. This CDR3 contains 12 residues. The CDR3 sequence: CASSLLVREQFF. DNA of the CDR3: TGTGCCAGCAGCTTGCTAGTCCGTGAGCAGTTCTTC.

This clonotype was picked up one time. The chain is built from TRBV7-9 and TRBJ1-1, with D unclear. CDR3 length: 9 amino acids. The V and J ends lost 11 bases and 8 bases respectively, with 9 bases between them. Germline values: CDR1 SEHNR, CDR2 FQNEAQ (reference sequence). This chain's CDR3 is CASSVEAFF. Here the CDR3 DNA reads TGTGCCTCGTCTGTAGAAGCTTTCTTT.

This chain connects TRBV12-3 or TRBV12-4 to TRBJ1-2; a possible D gene is TRBD1 (5 bases). This CDR3 contains 15 residues. Between the trimmed V and J ends, which lost 8 bases and 3 bases, there was a span of 19 bases. For the CDR3, the DNA is TGTGCCAGCCGCTTGGCCCGGGGGAGGCACTATGGCTACACCTTC. Translation: CASRLARGRHYGYTF.

The chain has TRBV5-1 and TRBJ2-3; D gene ambiguous. V gave up 0 bases and J gave up 4 bases, with 15 bases separating them. The CDR3 covers 16 residues. Germline CDR1 SGHRS, CDR2 YFSETQ. The CDR3, as DNA: TGCGCCAGCAGCTTGGAAGTGGTCGGTAGCTCAGATACGCAGTATTTT. Protein: CASSLEVVGSSDTQYF.

The CDR3 bases are TGTGCCACAAGTAGGGAGCCGAACACTGAAGCTTTCTTT. As protein: CATSREPNTEAFF. The chain is built from TRBV10-3 and TRBJ1-1, with D unclear. Germline V lookup: CDR1 ENHRY, CDR2 SYGVKD. Deletions cut 10 bases from V and 1 base from J, with 13 bases between. This CDR3 has 13 amino acids.

The chain combines TRBV5-1 with TRBJ2-3; TRBD2 matches 11 bases. The germline gives CDR1 SGHRS, CDR2 YFSETQ. V dropped 7 bases and J dropped 4; count of bases not matched to a gene: 11. CDR3 size: 16 residues. The CDR3 loop is CASGPGTSGTADTQYF. DNA of the CDR3: TGCGCCAGCGGCCCCGGGACTAGCGGAACCGCAGATACGCAGTATTTT.

This clonotype was seen only a few times. This chain joins TRBV3-1 and TRBJ2-5, with D unclear. This CDR3 has 14 amino acids. Trimming pared 0 bases from V and 7 bases from J, leaving 12 bases between. The germline gives CDR1 LGHDT, CDR2 YNNKEL (reference sequence). CDR3 DNA: TGTGCCAGCAGCCAAGACCCGCCACCGGGGACCCAGTACTTC. As protein: CASSQDPPPGTQYF.

The rearrangement links TRBV12-3 or TRBV12-4 to TRBJ2-2; D uncertain. The V gene lost 6 bases and the J gene lost 7 bases, with 9 bases spanning the gap. The CDR3 has 12 residues. CDR3 sequence reads: CASRATGGELFF. CDR3 DNA sequence: TGTGCCAGCAGGGCCACGGGCGGGGAGCTGTTTTTT.

The CDR3 DNA sequence: TGTGCCAGCAGTTCCGACAGGGGAGGCTTACAGCCCCAGCATTTT. It encodes CASSSDRGGLQPQHF. The V gene is TRBV2, the J gene TRBJ1-5; TRBD1 matches at 8 bases. Germline values: CDR1 SNHLY, CDR2 FYNNEI. The CDR3 loop spans 15 amino acids. With 5 bases clipped from V and 7 bases from J, the junction kept 10 bases outside the gene matches.

The V gene is TRBV3-1, the J gene TRBJ2-1; 8 positions agree with TRBD1. V was pared by 4 bases and J by 4 bases, with 9 bases of the junction left unmatched. The CDR3 is 16 amino acids. Germline-derived CDR1 and CDR2 are LGHDT and YNNKEL (reference sequence). This CDR3 is CASSLRQGPIYNEQFF. The CDR3 DNA reads as TGTGCCAGCAGCCTCCGACAGGGGCCCATATACAATGAGCAGTTCTTC.

The chain has TRBV3-1 and TRBJ2-1, with 13 nucleotides matching TRBD2. V lost 2 bases to trimming and J lost 4 bases; unmatched junction nucleotides: 2. CDR3 length: 16 residues. Germline assignment: CDR1 LGHDT and CDR2 YNNKEL (reference sequence). CDR3 sequence reads: CASSQTSGGVYNEQFF. The CDR3 DNA reads as TGTGCCAGCAGCCAAACTAGCGGGGGGGTATACAATGAGCAGTTCTTC.

This clonotype has more than one count but fewer than ten. The chain has TRBV29-1 and TRBJ1-1; D gene uncertain. There are 13 residues in the CDR3. Germline values: CDR1 SQVTM, CDR2 ANQGSEA. V lost 4 bases and J 4 bases, leaving 13 bases between the germline ends. CDR3 nucleotides: TGCAGCGTTGTGAAGGGTGGAACCACTGAAGCTTTCTTT. Its translation: CSVVKGGTTEAFF.

The CDR3 sequence: CSVDEGGTGGGGYTF. CDR3 coding DNA: TGCAGCGTTGACGAAGGAGGGACAGGGGGTGGCGGCTACACCTTC. This chain links TRBV29-1 with TRBJ1-2, with 11 bases that match TRBD1. The CDR3 covers 15 residues. The germline gives CDR1 SQVTM, CDR2 ANQGSEA. V trimming: 3 bases; J trimming: 8 bases; junction bases outside the gene matches: 11.

Regarding this clonotype: A junction boundary mismatches the germline segment, possibly from a read error. The rearrangement joins TRBV27 to TRBJ1-2; D not certain. The CDR3 contains 14 residues. CDR1 is MNHEY, CDR2 SMNVEV, per germline (reference sequence). In DNA, the CDR3 is TGTGCCAGCAGTGTATCACACCGGACTATTGGCTACACCTTC. Amino acid sequence: CASSVSHRTIGYTF.

This chain joins TRBV6-2 or TRBV6-3 and TRBJ1-2; D is undetermined. Trimming cost V 1 base and J 5 bases, with 2 bases left between them. This CDR3 is built from 11 residues. Germline-derived CDR1 and CDR2 are MNHEY and SVGEGT. The CDR3 spells CASSYLYGYTF. Written as DNA, the CDR3 is TGTGCCAGCAGTTACTTATATGGCTACACCTTC.

This clonotype was counted a few times. The gene calls are TRBV7-3 and TRBJ1-2; the D is unclear. Germline CDR1 SGHTA, CDR2 FQGTGA. V lost 0 bases, J lost 4 bases, and 21 bases lay in between. The CDR3 contains 18 residues. The CDR3 region has the DNA TGTGCCAGCAGCTTAACAGCCCTCGAAGGAGGGAAAGGCTATGGCTACACCTTC. It is translated as CASSLTALEGGKGYGYTF.

The rearrangement joins TRBV20-1 to TRBJ2-1; D is ambiguous. V gave up 1 base and J gave up 4 bases, with 11 bases separating them. This CDR3 has 14 amino acids. Per the germline V gene, CDR1 is DFQATT and CDR2 is SNEGSKA (reference sequence). The DNA for the CDR3 is TGCAGTGCTAGAGCCCTAACAGTTTACAATGAGCAGTTCTTC. It yields the protein CSARALTVYNEQFF.

The V gene is TRBV7-9, the J gene TRBJ2-7; D possibly corresponds to TRBD1 (6 bases). This CDR3 has 16 residues. Trimming took 5 bases from V and 1 from J, leaving 18 bases between them. Germline V gene data show CDR1 as SEHNR and CDR2 as FQNEAQ (reference sequence). The CDR3 coding sequence is TGTGCCAGCAGCCCCAGAACAGGGTCAGGGTCCTACGAGCAGTACTTC. Encoded protein: CASSPRTGSGSYEQYF.

The genes are TRBV28 and TRBJ2-3, with TRBD2 identical over 11 bases. CDR3 length: 15 amino acids. The V gene end was trimmed by 3 bases and the J gene end by 5 bases; junction bases not matched to a gene: 4. Germline values: CDR1 MDHEN, CDR2 SYDVKM. Written as DNA, the CDR3 is TGTGCCAGCAGTTTTAGCGGGGGGGCCCAAGATACGCAGTATTTT. This encodes CASSFSGGAQDTQYF.

The chain couples TRBV2 to TRBJ1-2, with D perhaps TRBD1 (5 bases). There are 13 residues in the CDR3. The germline V and J ends were trimmed by 6 bases and 5 bases, with 13 bases remaining between them. Germline V gene data show CDR1 as SNHLY and CDR2 as FYNNEI. The DNA for the CDR3 is TGTGCCAGCAGGGGAGCGGGGGAATATGGCTACACCTTC. It yields the protein CASRGAGEYGYTF.

J is TRBJ2-7 and V is TRBV7-2; D could derive from TRBD1 or TRBD2 (5 bases each). The length of the CDR3 is 17 residues. Looked up from germline, CDR1 is SGHTA and CDR2 is FQGNSA. V was clipped by 6 bases and J by 2 bases, with 23 bases between them. The CDR3, as DNA: TGTGCCAGCAGACGAACCCTGGGACGCCCGGGGACCTACGAGCAGTACTTC. It specifies CASRRTLGRPGTYEQYF.

This clonotype was detected only a few times. The chain recombines TRBV20-1 with TRBJ1-2; the match to TRBD1 covers 11 bases. This CDR3 is 16 amino acids long. Trimming cost V 0 bases and J 8 bases; bases outside gene matches: 11. Germline V gene data show CDR1 as DFQATT and CDR2 as SNEGSKA (reference sequence). In DNA form, the CDR3 reads TGCAGTGCTAGAGAAAGTGGGACAGGGGGGCAACGGGGCTACACCTTC. The encoded protein is CSARESGTGGQRGYTF.

This clonotype occurred many times. The V and J genes are TRBV7-2 and TRBJ1-2; 9 bases line up with TRBD1. Germline loops: CDR1 SGHTA, CDR2 FQGNSA. After removal of 5 bases from V and 8 bases from J, the junction contained 6 bases not matched to a gene. The CDR3 sequence is 13 residues long. The CDR3 region is CASSAQGASGYTF. As DNA, the CDR3 is TGTGCCAGCAGCGCACAGGGGGCGAGCGGCTACACCTTC.

This chain uses TRBV4-2 with TRBJ2-7; D is unclear. This CDR3 has 15 amino acids. The ends were cut back, 0 bases at V and 3 bases at J, with 12 bases in the middle. The germline gives CDR1 LGHNA, CDR2 YNFKEQ. DNA of the CDR3: TGTGCCAGCAGCCAAGAGGAGACACGGAACTACGAGCAGTACTTC. Translating it yields CASSQEETRNYEQYF.

As regards this clonotype: One end of the junction is discordant with germline, which a read error may explain. V usage is TRBV20-1 and J usage is TRBJ2-7, with 11 bases lining up with TRBD1. The CDR3 length is 17 residues. Germline V gene lookup returns CDR1 DFQATT and CDR2 SNEGSKA (reference sequence). The DNA of the CDR3 is TGCAGTGCAAATCACGGACAGGGGGCTCAATGGGGCTACGGGCAGTACTTC. This gives the protein CSANHGQGAQWGYGQYF.

The gene calls are TRBV3-1 and TRBJ1-1; 10 bases are a match to TRBD1. V lost 2 bases and J lost 6; bases outside the gene matches: 6. This CDR3 has 15 amino acids. Germline loops: CDR1 LGHDT, CDR2 YNNKEL (reference sequence). In nucleotides, the CDR3 is TGTGCCAGCAGCCAAACCGGGACAGGGGCCGCTGAAGCTTTCTTT. Amino acids: CASSQTGTGAAEAFF.

This clonotype turned up a few times. The chain carries TRBV4-3 and TRBJ2-3; no definite D call. This CDR3 spans 13 amino acids. Germline V gives CDR1 LGHNA, CDR2 YSLEER. The ends were cut back, 0 bases at V and 5 bases at J, with 6 bases in the middle. DNA for the CDR3: TGCGCCAGCAGCCAAGATTCGATAGATACGCAGTATTTT. It is translated as CASSQDSIDTQYF.